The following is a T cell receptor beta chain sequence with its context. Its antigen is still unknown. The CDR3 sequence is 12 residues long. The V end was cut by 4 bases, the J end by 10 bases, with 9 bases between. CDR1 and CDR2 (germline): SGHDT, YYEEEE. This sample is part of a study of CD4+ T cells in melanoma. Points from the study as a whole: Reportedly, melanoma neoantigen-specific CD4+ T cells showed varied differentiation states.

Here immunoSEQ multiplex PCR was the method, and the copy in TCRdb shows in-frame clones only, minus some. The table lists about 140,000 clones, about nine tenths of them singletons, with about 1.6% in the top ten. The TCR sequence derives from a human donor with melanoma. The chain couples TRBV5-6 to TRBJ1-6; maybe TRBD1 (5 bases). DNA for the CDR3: TGTGCCAGCAGCCCACGGGGCTCACCCCTCCACTTT. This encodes CASSPRGSPLHF.